One sample yielded the 25 T cell receptor beta chains listed below, sequenced in a study of blood T cell repertoires in COVID-19. The repertoire was sequenced with immunoSEQ multiplex PCR; TCRdb's copy has only in-frame clones and lacks some. The data hold 120,000 to 150,000 clones, with 70% to 80% observed a single time. The sequenced sample consisted of peripheral blood. These receptors were obtained from a man in his fifties with acute or convalescent COVID-19.

The sample holds a few counts of this clone. The chain uses TRBV7-9 and TRBJ2-7; 9 nucleotides line up with TRBD1. Germline CDR1 and CDR2: SEHNR and FQNEAQ (reference sequence). CDR3 size: 15 residues. With V trimmed by 5 bases and J by 1 base, 6 bases remained unmatched. CDR3 region: CASSPDRGRSYEQYF. Here the CDR3 DNA reads TGTGCCAGCAGCCCGGACAGGGGACGGTCCTACGAGCAGTACTTC.

J is TRBJ1-1 and V is TRBV7-3; D may be TRBD1 (6 bases). Germline lookup yields CDR1 SGHTA and CDR2 FQGTGA. Trimming took off 2 bases at V and 0 bases at J, with 10 bases between the two ends. The CDR3 spans 15 residues. The CDR3, as DNA: TGTGCCAGCAGCTTAGAGACAGGCTTGAACACTGAAGCTTTCTTT. This gives the protein CASSLETGLNTEAFF.

This chain uses TRBV10-3 with TRBJ1-2, with D perhaps TRBD1 (5 bases). The V end lost 3 bases, the J end lost 5 bases, and 19 bases lay between the germline ends. This CDR3 spans 16 amino acids. CDR1 and CDR2 from the germline V gene are ENHRY and SYGVKD. CDR3: CAISDIKQATHYGYTF. DNA of the CDR3: TGTGCCATCAGTGATATCAAACAGGCGACCCATTATGGCTACACCTTC.

The rearrangement uses TRBV3-1 (or the pseudogene TRBV3-2) and TRBJ2-3; D may be TRBD1 (6 bases). The CDR3 length is 16 residues. Trimming left V 1 base short and J 0 bases short, with 11 bases between. Germline CDR1 LGHDT, CDR2 YNNKEL (reference sequence). The CDR3 region is CASSQGGTTSTDTQYF. Here the CDR3 DNA reads TGTGCCAGCAGCCAAGGGGGGACAACCAGCACAGATACGCAGTATTTT.

V and J are TRBV6-5 and TRBJ1-1; unclear D gene. The V end was cut by 6 bases, the J end by 1 base, with 3 bases between. Per germline, CDR1 MNHEY and CDR2 SVGAGI. This CDR3 region has 11 residues. DNA for the CDR3: TGTGCCAGCAGCAGGAACACTGAAGCTTTCTTT. It codes for CASSRNTEAFF.

CDR3 DNA sequence: TGCGCCAGCAGCTTATTGTCCTCCGGGACAGGGAAGACTGAAGCTTTCTTT. The encoded protein is CASSLLSSGTGKTEAFF. The genes are TRBV5-1 and TRBJ1-1; 9 bases match TRBD1. V shed 2 bases and J 5 bases; nucleotides not matched to a gene: 13. Germline CDR1 reads SGHRS; CDR2 reads YFSETQ. CDR3 length: 17 residues.

The chain couples TRBV4-2 to TRBJ2-6; D is undetermined. The CDR3 loop spans 19 amino acids. V lost 0 bases, J lost 0 bases, and 15 bases lay in between. Germline assignment: CDR1 LGHNA and CDR2 YNFKEQ. CDR3 nucleotides: TGTGCCAGCAGCCAAGATGTTGGCAGGCAGAGCTCTGGGGCCAACGTCCTGACTTTC. Protein: CASSQDVGRQSSGANVLTF.

This clone has only one observation. This chain joins TRBV4-2 and TRBJ2-1, with TRBD2 matching 8 bases. V shed 5 bases, J shed 13 bases, and the junction held 4 bases outside the gene matches. The CDR3 is made up of 11 amino acids. Germline assignment: CDR1 LGHNA and CDR2 YNFKEQ. The CDR3 nucleotides are TGTGCCAGCAGCACCGGGACTAGACAGTTCTTC. The encoded protein is CASSTGTRQFF.

In DNA, the CDR3 is TGTGCCAGCAGCTTAGAACGGTTGCGGGACAGGGTCTATTCACCCCTCCACTTT. Protein product: CASSLERLRDRVYSPLHF. The chain links TRBV7-9 to TRBJ1-6, with 9 bases lining up with TRBD1. CDR1 and CDR2 (germline): SEHNR, FQNEAQ (reference sequence). The CDR3 extends over 18 amino acids. The junction had 12 bases not matched to a gene; V was cut back by 1 base and J by 8 bases.

The chain carries TRBV19 and TRBJ1-2, with D hard to call. The germline CDR1 and CDR2 sequences are LNHDA and SQIVND (reference sequence). V lost 3 bases, J lost 4 bases, and 12 bases lay in between. The CDR3 loop spans 14 amino acids. The CDR3 region has the DNA TGTGCCAGTAGTATCCAGTCAGACACCTATGGCTACACCTTC. It codes for CASSIQSDTYGYTF.

The V and J genes are TRBV27 and TRBJ1-4; perhaps TRBD1 as D (5 bases). V dropped 3 bases and J dropped 8 bases, with 25 bases sitting between them. Germline V gene data show CDR1 as MNHEY and CDR2 as SMNVEV (reference sequence). The CDR3 spans 18 residues. CDR3 nucleotide sequence: TGTGCCAGCAGTTTTTCGGCAGGGAGCGCGTGGGGGGGGGAAAAACTGTTTTTT. Its protein is CASSFSAGSAWGGEKLFF.

The genes are TRBV27 and TRBJ1-6, with TRBD1 matching over 8 bases. Looked up from germline, CDR1 is MNHEY and CDR2 is SMNVEV (reference sequence). CDR3 length: 13 amino acids. V was pared by 8 bases and J by 8 bases, with 5 bases of the junction left unmatched. CDR3: CASGAGGHSPLHF. The DNA for the CDR3 is TGTGCCAGCGGGGCAGGGGGCCATTCACCCCTCCACTTT.

This clone was seen only once. The chain has TRBV3-1 (or the pseudogene TRBV3-2) and TRBJ1-3; D is possibly TRBD1 (6 bases). V gave up 4 bases and J gave up 0 bases, with 25 bases separating them. The CDR3 is 20 residues long. The germline V gene encodes CDR1 LGHDT and CDR2 YNNKEL (reference sequence). This CDR3 is CASSPGITGTKKSSGNTIYF. CDR3 bases: TGTGCCAGCAGCCCAGGGATTACCGGGACAAAGAAAAGCTCTGGAAACACCATATATTTT.

This chain links TRBV5-5 with TRBJ2-7; D remains ambiguous. Germline V gene sequence: CDR1 SGHKS, CDR2 YYEKEE (reference sequence). The length of the CDR3 is 13 residues. Trimming left V 0 bases short and J 4 bases short, with 8 bases between. CDR3 region: CASSLGAGYEQYV. As DNA, the CDR3 is TGTGCCAGCAGCTTGGGGGCTGGTTACGAGCAGTACGTC.

V is TRBV18 and J is TRBJ1-5; D may be TRBD1 (5 bases). The ends were cut back, 10 bases at V and 6 bases at J, with 16 bases in the middle. The CDR3 length is 13 residues. Germline lookup yields CDR1 KGHSH and CDR2 LQKENI. CDR3 nucleotide sequence: TGTGCCACCGCCCCAGGGCTTTCTCAGCCCCAGCATTTT. This gives the protein CATAPGLSQPQHF.

This clone was seen just once. The genes are TRBV6-1 and TRBJ1-4; D is uncertain. From germline, CDR1 is MNHNS and CDR2 SASEGT. Deletions cut 0 bases from V and 7 bases from J, with 12 bases between. This CDR3 contains 15 residues. This CDR3 reads CASSEASGGREKLFF. In DNA, the CDR3 is TGTGCCAGCAGTGAAGCGTCGGGAGGGCGTGAAAAACTGTTTTTT.

The V and J genes are TRBV11-3 and TRBJ1-1; D is undetermined. The V end was cut by 5 bases, the J end by 1 base, with 8 bases between. The CDR3 spans 13 residues. Germline V lookup: CDR1 SGHNT, CDR2 YENEEA. Here the CDR3 reads CASSRAQNTEAFF. The CDR3 nucleotides read TGTGCCAGCAGCCGAGCCCAGAACACTGAAGCTTTCTTT.

This chain uses TRBV12-5 with TRBJ1-3, with a tentative D call TRBD1 (5 bases). The germline V and J ends were trimmed by 2 bases and 0 bases, with 8 bases remaining between them. The CDR3 runs 15 residues. Germline V gene data show CDR1 as LGHNT and CDR2 as FRNRAP. The CDR3 loop is CASGLLGLSGNTIYF. CDR3 bases: TGTGCTAGTGGTTTGCTGGGACTCTCTGGAAACACCATATATTTT.

The chain joins TRBV9 to TRBJ1-6; D may be TRBD1 (5 bases). CDR1 and CDR2 (germline): SGDLS, YYNGEE. The CDR3 extends over 18 amino acids. Trimming left V 0 bases short and J 3 bases short, with 16 bases between. CDR3 in amino acids: CASSVGGGTTFYNSPLHF. CDR3 in DNA: TGTGCCAGCAGCGTAGGCGGGGGTACGACCTTCTATAATTCACCCCTCCACTTT.

The chain links TRBV6-1 to TRBJ2-4; TRBD2 is a possible D gene (6 bases). V was shortened by 2 bases and J by 0 bases, with 14 bases between the two germline ends. This CDR3 region has 17 residues. CDR1 is MNHNS and CDR2 is SASEGT in the germline V gene. The CDR3 loop is CASSESRRGLAKNIQYF. CDR3 bases: TGTGCCAGCAGTGAAAGTAGGAGGGGCTTAGCCAAAAACATTCAGTACTTC.

The rearrangement uses TRBV18 and TRBJ1-1; no reliable D call. The CDR3 totals 14 residues. The germline CDR1 and CDR2 sequences are KGHSH and LQKENI. V was cut by 4 bases and J by 0 bases, with 9 bases left in between. This CDR3 reads CASSRNNMNTEAFF. CDR3 in DNA: TGTGCCAGCTCACGTAACAACATGAACACTGAAGCTTTCTTT.

Here the CDR3 reads CASSTGRTNEKLFF. In DNA, the CDR3 is TGTGCCAGTAGTACAGGGCGAACTAATGAAAAACTGTTTTTT. The chain carries TRBV19 and TRBJ1-4; tentatively, D is TRBD1 (5 bases). V dropped 4 bases and J dropped 1 base, with 7 bases sitting between them. The CDR3 consists of 14 residues. Germline values: CDR1 LNHDA, CDR2 SQIVND (reference sequence).

This rearrangement joins TRBV20-1 to TRBJ1-2, with D possibly being TRBD1 (5 bases). In germline, CDR1 is DFQATT, CDR2 SNEGSKA (reference sequence). The CDR3 consists of 12 residues. V was pared by 3 bases and J by 8 bases, with 13 bases between. The CDR3 region has the DNA TGCAGTGCTAGTTGGCTGGGGCAAGGCTACACCTTC. Amino acid sequence: CSASWLGQGYTF.

This chain joins TRBV28 and TRBJ1-6, with TRBD1 matching 8 bases. CDR3 size: 16 residues. Germline CDR1 reads MDHEN; CDR2 reads SYDVKM. J was trimmed by 9 bases and V by 1 base; bases with no gene match: 8. This CDR3 reads CASSLSTGTGGSPLHF. As DNA, the CDR3 is TGTGCCAGCAGTTTATCGACCGGGACAGGCGGTTCACCCCTCCACTTT. The full variable domain, rest sourced from reference TRBV28 and TRBJ1-6, is DVKVTQSSRYLVKRTGEKVFLECVQDMDHENMFWYRQDPGLGLRLIYFSYDVKMKEKGDIPEGYSVSREKKERFSLILESASTNQTSMYLCASSLSTGTGGSPLHFGNGTRLTVT.

The table lists this clone with a count of one. The V call is TRBV24-1, the J call TRBJ2-6; D not resolved. There are 14 residues in the CDR3. Trimming cost V 10 bases and J 0 bases, with 9 bases left between them. Per the germline V gene, CDR1 is KGHDR and CDR2 is SFDVKD. The DNA of the CDR3 is TGTGCCACGCCTAGAAGCTCTGGGGCCAACGTCCTGACTTTC. Protein: CATPRSSGANVLTF.